This T cell receptor (beta chain) was identified in a study of regulatory T cells in long-lasting Graves disease (dated by TCRdb to the early 2020s). About the study as a whole: Persistent Graves' disease was defined as persistently positive TSH receptor autoantibodies together with antithyroid drug treatment for over 5 years. A total of some 33 samples were covered by TCR sequencing, comprising some 13 persistent and 20 newly diagnosed Graves' disease patients. On average, persistent Graves' disease patients in the clinical cohort had been on antithyroid drugs for about 9.7 years. The study was registered as a clinical trial and conducted in China. Patients with persistent Graves' disease were compared with patients with newly diagnosed Graves' disease using TCR sequencing and RNA sequencing of peripheral blood. Results and caveats for the whole study, not just this receptor: Persistent Graves' disease patients showed lower TCR Shannon entropy and fewer highly expanded clones than newly diagnosed patients, suggesting clonal expansion. Persistent disease showed preferential use of TRBV28, TRBJ1-2 and TRBJ2-5, whereas newly diagnosed disease favored TRBV20-1 and TRBJ2-1. Sequencing and analysis were restricted to the TCR beta chain. Persistent patients shared more public clonotypes among themselves (around 3,000) than newly diagnosed patients did (roughly 920). Only peripheral blood was studied, because thyroid tissue, the primary lesion, was inaccessible. The authors acknowledged the small sample size as a limitation that may reduce accuracy.

The library was produced with multiplex PCR. Sequencing was carried out with an Illumina HiSeq 4000. To build TCR beta libraries, CDR3 regions were amplified by Arm-PCR using iRepertoire HTBI primers. Gel purification was performed on PCR products prior to sequencing. Per the authors' processing: Gene usage analysis of CDR3 amino acid clonotypes used the 60 to 80 TRBV and fewer than 15 TRBJ segments found across samples. Filtered high-quality paired reads were merged into contigs using COPE and FqMerger. BLAST was used to align contigs to IMGT TRBV, TRBD and TRBJ reference genes, with CDR3 defined following IMGT. Highly expanded clones were defined as clonotypes with a frequency above 0.1%. Shannon entropy was used to measure repertoire diversity, and the Gini coefficient was used to measure V-J evenness. A clonotype was considered public if more than one individual shared it. TCRdb itself trimmed the public reads at Q25 with fastp, ran MiXCR and retained productive beta chains. Identical CDR3 proteins give one entry, which carries the most common genes and DNA. For this entry, the V and J calls and clone size follow TCRdb and not the study's own pipeline. The sample contains approximately 400,000 distinct CDR3 sequences, around 21% of them found a single time. Less than 25% of the sample rests with the top ten.

What the time point label conveys for this sample: persistent/refractory GD, antithyroid drugs over 5 years with positive TRAb. For both TCR sequencing and RNA sequencing, RNA was extracted from PBMCs using TRIzol. Graves' disease was diagnosed according to American Thyroid Association guidelines. The patients came from an endocrinology department in Xi'an, China. Each patient gave 7.5 to 10 milliliters of peripheral blood, collected in an EDTA anticoagulant tube. Ficoll Paque Plus density gradient separation was used to isolate PBMCs, and no further T cell sorting was performed. RNA quality was checked with an Agilent 2100 Bioanalyzer and agarose gel, and concentration with a NanoDrop 2000. This clonotype was recorded at least ten times. Its recognized antigen is unknown. One base away there is no much larger clone; base qualities are not given. Clipping removes 5 bases from V and 0 bases from J, with 9 as the unmatched junction base count. Taken from cysteine to phenylalanine, the CDR3 has 15 residues. The kept DNA is CDR3 alone, 45 bases in frame from the first base. The germline V gene supplies CDR1 SQVTM and CDR2 ANQGSEA.

The chain links TRBV29-1 with TRBJ1-2, with 7 central nucleotides matching TRBD1. This TCR derives from a female donor with Graves disease. The specimen comprised peripheral blood mononuclear cells (PBMCs), sampled when the disease was refractory, from a patient treated with antithyroid drugs. The CDR3 is CSVSGTDDSNYGYTF. The nucleotide sequence reads as follows: TGCAGCGTTTCCGGGACAGACGACTCTAACTATGGCTACACCTTC.